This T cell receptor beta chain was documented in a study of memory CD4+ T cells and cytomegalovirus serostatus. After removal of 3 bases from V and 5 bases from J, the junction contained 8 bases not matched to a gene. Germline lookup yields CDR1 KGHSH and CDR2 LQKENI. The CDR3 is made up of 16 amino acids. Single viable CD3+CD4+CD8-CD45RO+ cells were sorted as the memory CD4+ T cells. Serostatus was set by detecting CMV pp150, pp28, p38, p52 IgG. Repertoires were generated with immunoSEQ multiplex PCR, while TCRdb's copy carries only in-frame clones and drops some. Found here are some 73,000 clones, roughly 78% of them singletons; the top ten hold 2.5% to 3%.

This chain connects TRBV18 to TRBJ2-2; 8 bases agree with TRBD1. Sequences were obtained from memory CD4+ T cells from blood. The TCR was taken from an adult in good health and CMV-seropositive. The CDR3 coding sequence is TGTGCCAGCTCACCGATCCGACAGGGGCAAACCGGGGAGCTGTTTTTT. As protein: CASSPIRQGQTGELFF. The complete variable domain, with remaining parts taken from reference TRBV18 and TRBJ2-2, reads NAGVMQNPRHLVRRRGQEARLRCSPMKGHSHVYWYRQLPEEGLKFMVYLQKENIIDESGMPKERFSAEFPKEGPSILRIQQVVRGDSAAYFCASSPIRQGQTGELFFGEGSRLTVL.